This T cell receptor beta chain was found in a study of blood T cell repertoires in COVID-19. Across the whole study: The study drew acute and convalescent COVID-19 samples from the United States, Italy and Spain. T cells, B-cell-depleted T cells, or PBMCs provided the cDNA or gDNA that served as material.

V was cut by 6 bases and J by 5 bases, with 10 bases left in between. There are 12 residues in the CDR3. Germline values: CDR1 SEHNR, CDR2 FQNEAQ (reference sequence). Under the authors' procedure: Estimates of nucleated cell counts were drawn from the amplification of reference gene primers. The method was immunoSEQ multiplex PCR; TCRdb's version includes in-frame clones alone and lacks a portion of them. The DNA was the basis for D and trimming; V, J and clone size are from that table. The sample carries 60,000 to 80,000 clones, around 88% recorded once. Sequencing was done on a sample of peripheral blood. V gene TRBV7-9 combines with J gene TRBJ1-2; D call uncertain. The source is a woman aged 70-85 years with acute or convalescent COVID-19. Here the CDR3 reads CASRATDYGYTF. Written as DNA, the CDR3 is TGTGCCAGCAGGGCGACTGATTATGGCTACACCTTC.